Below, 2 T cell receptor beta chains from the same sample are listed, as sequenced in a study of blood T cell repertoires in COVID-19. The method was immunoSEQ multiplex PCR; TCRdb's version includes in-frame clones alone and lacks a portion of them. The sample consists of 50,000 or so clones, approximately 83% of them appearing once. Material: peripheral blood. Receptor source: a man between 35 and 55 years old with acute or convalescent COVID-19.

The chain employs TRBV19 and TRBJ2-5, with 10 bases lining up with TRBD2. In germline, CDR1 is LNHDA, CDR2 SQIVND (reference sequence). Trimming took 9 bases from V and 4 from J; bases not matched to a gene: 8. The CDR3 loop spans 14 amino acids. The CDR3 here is CASSSGTSVETQYF. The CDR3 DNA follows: TGTGCCAGCTCCTCCGGGACTAGCGTAGAGACCCAGTACTTC.

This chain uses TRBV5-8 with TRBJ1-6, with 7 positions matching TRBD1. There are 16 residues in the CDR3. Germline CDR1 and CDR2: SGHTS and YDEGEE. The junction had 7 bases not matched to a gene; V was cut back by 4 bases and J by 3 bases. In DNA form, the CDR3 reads TGTGCCAGCAGCGAGTACAGGGGTCTCTATAATTCACCCCTCCACTTT. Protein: CASSEYRGLYNSPLHF.